A selection of T cell receptor beta chains follows, all from one sample in a study of cytomegalovirus exposure and HLA in healthy donors. This table comes from immunoSEQ multiplex PCR, and its TCRdb copy is limited to in-frame clones, with some not included. Of approximately 90,000 clones in the sample, roughly 71% are singletons; the top ten hold 4.5% to 5.5%. The sample consisted of PBMCs. The receptors were sampled from a woman aged 40 to 49 in good health and CMV-seronegative. Each CDR3 is given with its conserved first and last residue. A D gene is named only where the DNA matches it firmly. Clone size is not always given. Where it is, it says once, few, many or a class for expanded clones.

j_call,d_call,v_call,clone_size,cdr3_length,cdr3_aa,cdr3_nt
TRBJ1-2,NA,TRBV10-1,NA,16,CASKQDSFPSFYGYTF,TGCGCCAGCAAACAAGACAGTTTTCCCTCGTTCTATGGCTACACCTTC
TRBJ2-3,NA,TRBV6-1,NA,13,CASSGQITDTQYF,TGTGCCAGCAGTGGACAGATCACAGATACGCAGTATTTT
TRBJ2-7,NA,TRBV7-7,NA,14,CASSASGSSYEQYF,TGTGCTAGCAGTGCTTCAGGTTCGTCCTACGAGCAGTACTTC
TRBJ2-2,TRBD1,TRBV6-1,NA,15,CASKGQGRNTGELFF,TGTGCCAGCAAAGGACAGGGGAGGAACACCGGGGAGCTGTTTTTT
TRBJ1-1,NA,TRBV6-1,NA,13,CASREFLDTEAFF,TGTGCCAGCCGGGAATTTTTGGACACTGAAGCTTTCTTT
TRBJ2-3,NA,TRBV7-3,NA,12,CASSAAGDTQYF,TGTGCCAGCAGCGCAGCGGGTGATACGCAGTATTTT
TRBJ1-1,NA,TRBV7-9,few,13,CATLPTANTEAFF,TGTGCCACCCTCCCGACAGCGAACACTGAAGCTTTCTTT
TRBJ2-7,TRBD1,TRBV7-9,NA,14,CASSPDRVGLEQYF,TGTGCCAGCAGCCCGGACAGGGTAGGGCTCGAGCAGTACTTC
TRBJ1-6,NA,TRBV5-1,NA,14,CASSLAGMNSPLHF,TGCGCCAGCAGCTTAGCAGGGATGAATTCACCCCTCCACTTT
TRBJ1-1,NA,TRBV4-2,NA,15,CASSQDVSLNTEAFF,TGTGCCAGCAGCCAAGACGTCAGTCTGAACACTGAAGCTTTCTTT
TRBJ2-5,TRBD2,TRBV29-1,once,14,CSARILAGQETQYF,TGCAGCGCACGGATCCTAGCGGGGCAAGAGACCCAGTACTTC
TRBJ1-5,NA,TRBV7-8,NA,13,CASSFHGNQPQHF,TGTGCCAGCAGCTTTCATGGCAATCAGCCCCAGCATTTT
TRBJ2-5,NA,TRBV5-1,NA,14,CASSKGNFQETQYF,TGCGCCAGCAGCAAGGGGAACTTCCAAGAGACCCAGTACTTC
TRBJ1-5,NA,TRBV2,NA,15,CASSGGLYSNQPQHF,TGTGCCAGCAGTGGGGGGCTATATAGCAATCAGCCCCAGCATTTT
TRBJ2-7,TRBD2,TRBV5-1,NA,16,CASSLEGLAGTYEQYF,TGCGCCAGCAGCTTGGAAGGGCTAGCGGGGACCTACGAGCAGTACTTC
TRBJ2-3,NA,TRBV2,NA,13,CASRYGHTDTQYF,TGTGCCAGCAGATACGGACACACAGATACGCAGTATTTT
TRBJ1-4,NA,TRBV27,NA,14,CASSRSVRDEKLFF,TGTGCCAGCAGCCGTAGCGTGAGGGATGAAAAACTGTTTTTT
TRBJ2-3,TRBD2,TRBV5-6,NA,17,CASSFVGLAGATDTQYF,TGTGCCAGCAGCTTTGTTGGACTAGCGGGGGCCACAGATACGCAGTATTTT
TRBJ1-5,TRBD1,TRBV28,NA,15,CASKKTGSGNQPQHF,TGTGCCAGCAAGAAGACAGGGTCGGGCAATCAGCCCCAGCATTTT
TRBJ2-3,TRBD2,TRBV5-1,NA,16,CASSLTGLAGTDTQYF,TGCGCCAGCAGCTTGACGGGACTAGCGGGCACAGATACGCAGTATTTT
TRBJ2-5,TRBD2,TRBV5-1,NA,13,CASRALAEETQYF,TGCGCCAGCAGAGCTCTAGCGGAAGAGACCCAGTACTTC
TRBJ2-1,NA,TRBV7-3,NA,13,CASSLWGYGEQFF,TGTGCCAGCAGCTTATGGGGCTATGGTGAGCAGTTCTTC
TRBJ1-6,NA,TRBV6-6,NA,13,CASSSRQSSPLHF,TGTGCCAGCAGTTCCCGACAATCTTCACCCCTCCACTTT
TRBJ2-3,TRBD2,TRBV6-1,NA,14,CASDALAETDTQYF,TGTGCCAGCGACGCACTAGCGGAAACAGATACGCAGTATTTT
TRBJ1-4,NA,TRBV5-1,NA,15,CASSLRTAQNEKLFF,TGCGCCAGCAGCTTACGGACAGCACAAAATGAAAAACTGTTTTTT
TRBJ2-3,NA,TRBV4-1,NA,13,CASSPGTLDTQYF,TGCGCCAGCAGCCCGGGGACACTAGATACGCAGTATTTT
TRBJ2-2,NA,TRBV7-8,NA,15,CASSFMGHNTGELFF,TGTGCCAGCAGCTTTATGGGACACAACACCGGGGAGCTGTTTTTT
TRBJ1-2,NA,TRBV5-1,few,13,CASSLGKGVEYTF,TGCGCCAGCAGCTTGGGTAAAGGGGTTGAATACACCTTC
TRBJ1-6,TRBD1,TRBV27,NA,12,CASSRFGTDLCF,TGTGCCAGTTCACGCTTCGGGACAGACCTCTGCTTT
TRBJ1-1,NA,TRBV29-1,NA,13,CSVTRVQRAEAFF,TGCAGCGTGACCCGGGTCCAGCGGGCTGAAGCTTTCTTT
TRBJ1-1,NA,TRBV5-1,once,13,CASTQTGNTEAFF,TGCGCCAGCACTCAAACAGGGAACACTGAAGCTTTCTTT
TRBJ2-7,NA,TRBV27,NA,14,CASRSRGLGYEQYF,TGTGCCAGCCGGTCGCGGGGGCTGGGATACGAGCAGTACTTC
TRBJ1-1,NA,TRBV18,NA,13,CASSPGSRDEAFF,TGTGCCAGCTCACCCGGGTCCAGGGATGAAGCTTTCTTT
TRBJ2-1,TRBD1,TRBV6-1,NA,15,CASSRGQVGFNEQFF,TGTGCCAGCAGTCGGGGACAGGTCGGGTTCAATGAGCAGTTCTTC
TRBJ1-1,NA,TRBV5-1,NA,13,CASSFLMNTEAFF,TGCGCCAGCAGCTTCCTAATGAACACTGAAGCTTTCTTT
TRBJ2-1,TRBD2,TRBV7-2,few,15,CASSLQRGGGGEQFF,TGTGCCAGCAGCTTACAGCGGGGGGGTGGGGGTGAGCAGTTCTTC
TRBJ2-6,NA,TRBV27,NA,16,CASSFIYRAGANVLTF,TGTGCCAGCAGTTTTATCTACAGGGCTGGGGCCAACGTCCTGACTTTC
TRBJ2-2,NA,TRBV13,NA,13,CAGGFMNTGELFF,TGTGCCGGGGGGTTTATGAACACCGGGGAGCTGTTTTTT
TRBJ1-2,TRBD1,TRBV5-1,few,15,CASSFRTGTNYGYTF,TGCGCCAGCAGCTTTAGGACAGGAACTAACTATGGCTACACCTTC
TRBJ2-5,NA,TRBV18,NA,15,CASSGQRGSQETQYF,TGTGCCAGCTCAGGTCAAAGGGGATCTCAAGAGACCCAGTACTTC
TRBJ1-1,NA,TRBV7-9,NA,12,CSSSLVQGSAFF,TGTTCCAGCAGCTTAGTTCAGGGTTCAGCTTTCTTT
TRBJ2-2,NA,TRBV5-6,NA,16,CASSAGRKRVPGELFF,TGTGCCAGCAGCGCCGGACGGAAGAGGGTCCCCGGGGAGCTGTTTTTT
TRBJ1-5,TRBD1,TRBV11-2,NA,15,CASSLTGTGNQPQHF,TGTGCCAGCAGCTTAACCGGGACAGGTAATCAGCCCCAGCATTTT
TRBJ2-5,NA,TRBV29-1,NA,12,CSVFLAQETQYF,TGCAGCGTTTTTCTGGCCCAAGAGACCCAGTACTTC
TRBJ1-1,NA,TRBV19,NA,14,CASSMGGINTEAFF,TGTGCCAGTAGTATGGGGGGTATAAACACTGAAGCTTTCTTT
TRBJ1-1,TRBD1,TRBV9,NA,15,CASSARRDSNTEAFF,TGTGCCAGCAGCGCCCGCCGGGACAGTAACACTGAAGCTTTCTTT
TRBJ2-7,NA,TRBV5-1,once,11,CASSLVDEQYF,TGCGCCAGCAGCTTGGTCGACGAGCAGTACTTC
TRBJ1-6,NA,TRBV14,NA,14,CASSQSLSVSPLHF,TGTGCCAGCAGCCAATCGTTGAGCGTTTCACCCCTCCACTTT
TRBJ1-2,NA,TRBV2,NA,16,CASSDNGSGDLYGYTF,TGTGCCAGCAGTGATAACGGGTCGGGGGACCTCTATGGCTACACCTTC
TRBJ2-2,NA,TRBV15,NA,18,CATSRPPSAVQNTGELFF,TGTGCCACCAGCAGACCCCCTTCAGCGGTACAGAACACCGGGGAGCTGTTTTTT